Below are 23 T cell receptor beta chains sequenced from a single sample in a study of blood T cell repertoires in COVID-19. Here immunoSEQ multiplex PCR was the method, and the copy in TCRdb shows in-frame clones only, minus some. The sample includes 210,000 or so clones, around 80% of them seen just once. The sequencing sample was made of PBMCs or T cells enriched from blood (not recorded which). The receptors were gathered from a man in his thirties or forties with acute COVID-19.

The V and J genes are TRBV6-1 and TRBJ1-1, with D perhaps matching TRBD1 (6 bases). Deletions cut 1 base from V and 0 bases from J, with 15 bases between. The CDR3 is 17 amino acids. In germline, CDR1 is MNHNS, CDR2 SASEGT. DNA for the CDR3: TGTGCCAGCAGTGAAGTCGGGGGGGGCTTCATGAACACTGAAGCTTTCTTT. Amino acid sequence: CASSEVGGGFMNTEAFF.

The V and J genes are TRBV7-9 and TRBJ2-3; D is uncertain. Trimming stripped 1 base from V and 3 bases from J, with 5 bases between. This CDR3 has 13 residues. CDR1 and CDR2 (germline): SEHNR, FQNEAQ (reference sequence). CDR3 DNA: TGTGCCAGCAGCTTAGATGCGACAGATACGCAGTATTTT. This codes for CASSLDATDTQYF. The full variable domain, its missing parts supplied by reference TRBV7-9 and TRBJ2-3, is DTGVSQNPRHKITKRGQNVTFRCDPISEHNRLYWYRQTLGQGPEFLTYFQNEAQLEKSRLLSDRFSAERPKGSFSTLEIQRTEQGDSAMYLCASSLDATDTQYFGPGTRLTVL.

The chain combines TRBV5-1 with TRBJ1-2, with 7 nucleotides matching TRBD1. Germline V gene data show CDR1 as SGHRS and CDR2 as YFSETQ. V shed 4 bases and J 4 bases; nucleotides not matched to a gene: 16. The CDR3 is 17 amino acids. The CDR3 sequence: CASSPDGLTPGGYGYTF. The CDR3 DNA follows: TGCGCCAGCAGCCCTGACGGACTTACGCCAGGGGGCTATGGCTACACCTTC.

This clone appeared a few times. The chain uses TRBV7-3 and TRBJ2-7; 7 nucleotides align to TRBD1. Looked up from germline, CDR1 is SGHTA and CDR2 is FQGTGA. The V and J ends lost 5 bases and 4 bases, in that order; junction bases with no gene match: 5. The CDR3 sequence is 13 residues long. The CDR3 here is CASSHDRDYEQYF. CDR3 DNA: TGTGCCAGCAGCCATGACAGGGATTACGAGCAGTACTTC.

The chain combines TRBV5-4 with TRBJ2-7; the match to TRBD1 covers 7 bases. Germline CDR1 is SGHNT and CDR2 is YYREEE (reference sequence). The CDR3 consists of 13 residues. With V trimmed by 3 bases and J by 7 bases, 7 bases remained unmatched. CDR3 in amino acids: CASSSPLDREQYF. In DNA, the CDR3 is TGTGCCAGCAGCTCACCCCTGGACAGGGAGCAGTACTTC.

The rearrangement uses TRBV30 and TRBJ2-1, with TRBD1 matching 7 bases. The CDR3 loop spans 17 amino acids. V was pared by 4 bases and J by 5 bases, with 17 bases of the junction left unmatched. Germline V gene data show CDR1 as GTSNPN and CDR2 as SVGIG (reference sequence). This chain's CDR3 is CAWTLNRDSVFHNEQFF. CDR3 DNA sequence: TGTGCCTGGACCCTTAACAGGGACAGCGTCTTCCACAATGAGCAGTTCTTC. Supplemented by reference TRBV30 and TRBJ2-1, the full variable domain reads SQTIHQWPATLVQPVGSPLSLECTVEGTSNPNLYWYRQAAGRGLQLLFYSVGIGQISSEVPQNLSASRPQDRQFILSSKKLLLSDSGFYLCAWTLNRDSVFHNEQFFGPGTRLTVL.

This clone was observed a single time. Here the CDR3 reads CAWSGGDVGPYEQYF. The CDR3 coding sequence is TGTGCCTGGAGTGGGGGGGACGTCGGGCCCTACGAGCAGTACTTC. The chain uses TRBV30 and TRBJ2-7; maybe TRBD2 (6 bases). Per germline, CDR1 GTSNPN and CDR2 SVGIG (reference sequence). V dropped 1 base and J dropped 2 bases, with 15 bases sitting between them. This CDR3 has 15 residues.

This chain uses TRBV9 with TRBJ2-1; 15 nucleotides line up with TRBD2. The V segment lost 4 bases and the J segment 12 bases; nucleotides outside the gene matches: 17. Germline V gene lookup returns CDR1 SGDLS and CDR2 YYNGEE. This CDR3 spans 18 amino acids. CDR3 amino acids: CASSTPQGTSGGTVSQFF. The DNA of the CDR3 is TGTGCCAGCAGCACCCCACAAGGGACTAGCGGGGGGACTGTATCGCAGTTCTTC.

The V and J genes are TRBV5-5 and TRBJ2-5; perhaps TRBD2 as D (7 bases). Deletions cut 4 bases from V and 4 bases from J, with 23 bases between. Germline CDR1 is SGHKS and CDR2 is YYEKEE (reference sequence). The CDR3 is 17 amino acids. CDR3 DNA sequence: TGTGCCAGCAGCCCTGCTTATACGGGGGGCGGGGGAGAGACCCAGTACTTC. Encoded protein: CASSPAYTGGGGETQYF.

V usage is TRBV12-3 or TRBV12-4 and J usage is TRBJ2-7; tentatively, D is TRBD1 (6 bases). The germline V and J ends were trimmed by 5 bases and 11 bases, with 16 bases remaining between them. The CDR3 is made up of 12 amino acids. CDR3 DNA sequence: TGTGCCAGCAGTCATAATACAGGGTTCAAGTACTTC. Protein product: CASSHNTGFKYF.

This clone was picked up a small number of times. The chain has TRBV9 and TRBJ1-2, with 7 bases matching TRBD1. V trimming: 3 bases; J trimming: 3 bases; junction bases outside the gene matches: 5. The V gene's germline CDR1 is SGDLS and CDR2 YYNGEE. The length of the CDR3 is 14 residues. CDR3 loop: CASSADRAYYGYTF. CDR3 DNA: TGTGCCAGCAGCGCCGACAGGGCCTACTATGGCTACACCTTC.

The chain joins TRBV11-3 to TRBJ1-1; 7 nucleotides agree with TRBD1. Germline CDR1 SGHNT, CDR2 YENEEA. V was pared by 2 bases and J by 11 bases, with 23 bases of the junction left unmatched. The CDR3 totals 18 residues. CDR3 sequence reads: CASSLPLRTGILGSWAFF. DNA for the CDR3: TGTGCCAGCAGCTTACCCCTCCGGACAGGAATATTAGGCAGTTGGGCTTTCTTT.

Remarks on this clone: A much larger clone differs from this one at a single base, so this may be a read error. The V gene is TRBV5-1, the J gene TRBJ1-6; 9 bases match TRBD1. The V gene's germline CDR1 is SGHRS and CDR2 YFSETQ. This CDR3 contains 15 residues. CDR3 sequence (DNA): TGCGTCAGTTCTACACAGGGGGCGACGAATTCACCCCTCCACTTT. It translates to CVSSTQGATNSPLHF.

The chain combines TRBV3-1 (or the pseudogene TRBV3-2) with TRBJ2-3, with 7 bases identical to TRBD2. The germline V gene encodes CDR1 LGHDT and CDR2 YNNKEL (reference sequence). CDR3 size: 14 residues. V was pared by 6 bases and J by 3 bases, with 6 bases of the junction left unmatched. The CDR3 sequence is CASRLELATDTQYF. CDR3 sequence (DNA): TGTGCCAGCAGGCTGGAACTAGCGACAGATACGCAGTATTTT.

The chain uses TRBV5-4 and TRBJ1-6, with a possible D match to TRBD1 (6 bases). The CDR3 runs to 14 residues. The germline V and J ends were trimmed by 0 bases and 6 bases, with 7 bases remaining between them. Germline CDR1 and CDR2: SGHNT and YYREEE (reference sequence). CDR3 DNA: TGTGCCAGCAGCTTGGCCAGGGGTAATTCACCCCTCCACTTT. Translating gives CASSLARGNSPLHF.

This clone has more than one count but fewer than ten. The J gene is TRBJ2-1, the V gene TRBV3-1 (or the pseudogene TRBV3-2); D uncertain. V was trimmed by 0 bases and J by 10 bases, leaving 10 bases between them. The CDR3 is 13 amino acids. CDR1 is LGHDT and CDR2 is YNNKEL in the germline V gene (reference sequence). The CDR3 DNA follows: TGTGCCAGCAGCCAAGACCACCCCCGGGAGCAGTTCTTC. Protein sequence: CASSQDHPREQFF.

The sample holds one count of this clone. V gene TRBV28 combines with J gene TRBJ1-6, with a tentative D call TRBD1 (5 bases). CDR1 MDHEN and CDR2 SYDVKM come from the germline V gene. This CDR3 has 15 residues. V shed 4 bases and J shed 9 bases, with 16 bases lying between them. CDR3 amino acids: CASSSFLGVFSPLHF. Written as DNA, the CDR3 is TGTGCCAGCAGTTCATTTTTAGGGGTATTTTCACCCCTCCACTTT. Together with reference TRBV28 and TRBJ1-6, the CDR3 gives the full variable domain: DVKVTQSSRYLVKRTGEKVFLECVQDMDHENMFWYRQDPGLGLRLIYFSYDVKMKEKGDIPEGYSVSREKKERFSLILESASTNQTSMYLCASSSFLGVFSPLHFGNGTRLTVT.

The chain recombines TRBV3-1 (or the pseudogene TRBV3-2) with TRBJ2-3; D may be TRBD1 (6 bases). Trimming took 3 bases from V and 2 from J, leaving 15 bases between them. From germline, CDR1 is LGHDT and CDR2 YNNKEL (reference sequence). The CDR3 is 16 amino acids. Here the CDR3 reads CASSQPLGGTTDTQYF. The CDR3, as DNA: TGTGCCAGCAGCCAGCCCCTAGGGGGTACCACAGATACGCAGTATTTT.

V usage is TRBV10-2 and J usage is TRBJ2-1; the match to TRBD2 covers 13 bases. Germline-derived CDR1 and CDR2 are WSHSY and SAAADI. The length of the CDR3 is 15 residues. Unmatched junction bases numbered 4, after V lost 3 bases and J lost 8 bases. The CDR3 loop is CASSETSGGAYEQFF. In DNA, the CDR3 is TGCGCCAGCAGTGAAACTAGCGGGGGGGCTTATGAGCAGTTCTTC.

This clone was observed a single time. The chain recombines TRBV14 with TRBJ2-3; D is unresolved. The CDR3 runs 15 residues. Deletions cut 4 bases from V and 2 bases from J, with 13 bases between. The germline V gene has CDR1 SGHDN and CDR2 FVKESK. The CDR3 bases are TGTGCCAGCAGCCGACTGGTTGCGGCCACAGATACGCAGTATTTT. Translating it yields CASSRLVAATDTQYF.

This chain uses TRBV6-5 with TRBJ2-3; the D is unclear. The length of the CDR3 is 12 residues. CDR1 is MNHEY, CDR2 SVGAGI, per germline. V was clipped by 9 bases and J by 8 bases, with 15 bases between them. The CDR3 nucleotides are TGTGCCAGTCTCTCTATGACGGGTACGCAGTATTTT. This encodes CASLSMTGTQYF.

The chain is built from TRBV5-6 and TRBJ1-6; TRBD1 might be the D (5 bases). Trimming cost V 5 bases and J 9 bases, with 18 bases left between them. Per the germline V gene, CDR1 is SGHDT and CDR2 is YYEEEE. The CDR3 contains 15 residues. This CDR3 is CASSSYRFQTSPLHF. CDR3 nucleotides: TGTGCCAGCAGTTCCTACAGGTTTCAAACTTCACCCCTCCACTTT.

The chain employs TRBV28 and TRBJ2-3, with 12 bases identical to TRBD2. V was pared by 8 bases and J by 4 bases, with 4 bases of the junction left unmatched. This CDR3 region has 14 residues. The V gene's germline CDR1 is MDHEN and CDR2 SYDVKM. CDR3 in DNA: TGTGCCAGCCTAACTAGCGGGGGGCCAGATACGCAGTATTTT. Protein: CASLTSGGPDTQYF.